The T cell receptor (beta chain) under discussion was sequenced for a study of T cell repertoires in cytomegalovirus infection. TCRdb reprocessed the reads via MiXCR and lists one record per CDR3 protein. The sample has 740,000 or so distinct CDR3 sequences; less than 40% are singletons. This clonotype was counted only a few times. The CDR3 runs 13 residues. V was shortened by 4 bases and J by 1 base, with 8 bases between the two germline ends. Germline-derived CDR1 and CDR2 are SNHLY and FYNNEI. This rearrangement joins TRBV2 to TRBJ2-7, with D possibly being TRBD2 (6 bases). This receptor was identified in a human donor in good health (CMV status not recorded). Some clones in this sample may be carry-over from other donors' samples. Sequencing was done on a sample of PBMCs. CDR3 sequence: CASSASESYEQYF. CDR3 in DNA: TGTGCCAGCAGTGCTAGCGAATCCTACGAGCAGTACTTC.